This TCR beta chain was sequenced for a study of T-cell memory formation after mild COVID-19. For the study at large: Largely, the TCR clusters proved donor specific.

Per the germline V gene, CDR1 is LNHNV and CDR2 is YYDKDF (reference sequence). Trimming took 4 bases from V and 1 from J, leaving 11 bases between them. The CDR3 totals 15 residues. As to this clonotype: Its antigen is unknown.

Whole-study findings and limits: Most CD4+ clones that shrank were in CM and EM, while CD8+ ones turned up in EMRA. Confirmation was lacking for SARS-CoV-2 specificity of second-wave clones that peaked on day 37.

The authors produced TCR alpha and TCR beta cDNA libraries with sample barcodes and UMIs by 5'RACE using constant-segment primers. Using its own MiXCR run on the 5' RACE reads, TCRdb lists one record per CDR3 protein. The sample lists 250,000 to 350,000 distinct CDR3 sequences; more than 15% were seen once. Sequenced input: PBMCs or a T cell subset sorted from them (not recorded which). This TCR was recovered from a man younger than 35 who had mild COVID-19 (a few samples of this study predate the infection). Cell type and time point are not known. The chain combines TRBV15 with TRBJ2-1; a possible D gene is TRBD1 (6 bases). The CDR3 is CATSNSGASYNEQFF. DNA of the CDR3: TGTGCCACCAGCAACTCAGGGGCATCCTACAATGAGCAGTTCTTC.